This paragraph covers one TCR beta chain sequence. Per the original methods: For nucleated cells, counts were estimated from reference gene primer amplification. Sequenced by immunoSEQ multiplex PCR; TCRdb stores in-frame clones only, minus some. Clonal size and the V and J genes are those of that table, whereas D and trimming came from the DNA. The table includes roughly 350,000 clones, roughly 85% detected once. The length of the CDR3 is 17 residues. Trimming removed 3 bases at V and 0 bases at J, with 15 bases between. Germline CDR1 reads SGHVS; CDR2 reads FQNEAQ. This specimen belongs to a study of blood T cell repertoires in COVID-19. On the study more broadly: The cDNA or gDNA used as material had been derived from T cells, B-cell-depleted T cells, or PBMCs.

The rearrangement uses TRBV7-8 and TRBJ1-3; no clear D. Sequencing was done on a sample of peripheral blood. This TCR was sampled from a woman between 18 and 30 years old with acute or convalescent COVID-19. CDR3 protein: CASSFLTKVASGNTIYF. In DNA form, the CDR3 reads TGTGCCAGCAGCTTTTTGACAAAAGTGGCCTCTGGAAACACCATATATTTT.